Reported below is one TCR beta chain. What it recognizes is unknown. The germline CDR1 and CDR2 sequences are SGHRS and YFSETQ. This CDR3 comprises 16 residues. V lost 5 bases, J lost 3 bases, and 12 bases stayed unmatched. The data were taken from a study of T cell responses to AZD1222 COVID-19 vaccine. Across the study: Second-dose intervals of approximately 4 or approximately 12 weeks were pooled.

Regarding the study as a whole: At 160-218 and 743-854, vaccine-associated CD4 TCRs were dominant, and they spanned spike. Donors in the cohort were predominantly white British and more often female, and clonal diversity was possibly underestimated. All repertoire sampling was performed exclusively after the peak T cell response.

Method: immunoSEQ multiplex PCR; TCRdb's copy keeps in-frame clones and lacks some. Seen here are about 140,000 clones, over 90% observed once, and the top ten hold under 6.5%. The V and J genes are TRBV5-1 and TRBJ1-1; 8 nucleotides agree with TRBD1. The clonotype originates from an adult in good health. The starting material was peripheral blood, obtained on day 0 of AZD1222 vaccination. This chain's CDR3 is CASRAHSGGSYTEAFF. CDR3 nucleotide sequence: TGCGCCAGCAGGGCCCACTCAGGGGGCTCGTACACTGAAGCTTTCTTT.